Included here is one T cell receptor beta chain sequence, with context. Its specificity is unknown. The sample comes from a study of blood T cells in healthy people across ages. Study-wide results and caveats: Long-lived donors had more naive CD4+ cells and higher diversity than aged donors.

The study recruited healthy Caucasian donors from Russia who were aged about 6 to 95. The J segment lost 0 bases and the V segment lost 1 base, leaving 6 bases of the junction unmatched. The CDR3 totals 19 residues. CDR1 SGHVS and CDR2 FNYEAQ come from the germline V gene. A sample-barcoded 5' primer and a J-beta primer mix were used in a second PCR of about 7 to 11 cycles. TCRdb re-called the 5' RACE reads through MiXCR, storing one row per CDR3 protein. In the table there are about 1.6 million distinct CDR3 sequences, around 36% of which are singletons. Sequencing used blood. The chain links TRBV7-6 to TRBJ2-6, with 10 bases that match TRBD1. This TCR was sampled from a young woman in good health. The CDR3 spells CASSLEVWTGGSGANVLTF. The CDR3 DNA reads TGTGCCAGCAGCTTAGAGGTTTGGACAGGGGGCTCTGGGGCCAACGTCCTGACTTTC.